This TCR beta chain stems from a study of blood T cell repertoires in COVID-19. The J segment lost 14 bases and the V segment lost 5 bases, leaving 11 bases of the junction unmatched. In germline, CDR1 is MGHDK, CDR2 SYGVNS. The CDR3 is 14 amino acids. TCRdb's copy holds only in-frame clones and misses some; the assay was immunoSEQ multiplex PCR. This repertoire shows hundreds of thousands of clones, 65% to 90% found once; its top ten account for 3.5% to 4.5%. This clone came up once. The chain carries TRBV25-1 and TRBJ1-6, with 8 bases fitting TRBD1. The receptor was isolated from a man over 45 with acute or convalescent COVID-19. Sequenced material: peripheral blood. CDR3 region: CASSNTGGRDSLHF. For the CDR3, the DNA is TGTGCCAGCAGTAATACAGGGGGGCGCGACTCCCTCCACTTT.